The 4 T cell receptor beta chains given below trace back to one sample, sequenced in a study of blood T cell repertoires in COVID-19. TCRdb's table, derived via immunoSEQ multiplex PCR, lists solely in-frame clones and lacks some. The profile shows a few hundred thousand clones, about 90% of them singletons. The specimen was peripheral blood. Source of these receptors: a man between 60 and 70 years old with acute or convalescent COVID-19.

This chain links TRBV7-3 with TRBJ2-7; 11 nucleotides agree with TRBD1. The V segment lost 5 bases and the J segment 6 bases; nucleotides outside the gene matches: 3. The CDR3 has 13 residues. Germline loops: CDR1 SGHTA, CDR2 FQGTGA. The CDR3 DNA reads TGTGCCAGCAGCCAGGACAGGGGGCTCGAGCAGTACTTC. Protein: CASSQDRGLEQYF.

The rearrangement joins TRBV6-6 to TRBJ2-7, with 13 bases matching TRBD2. After removal of 10 bases from V and 6 bases from J, the junction contained 9 bases not matched to a gene. There are 14 residues in the CDR3. The germline gives CDR1 MNHNY, CDR2 SVGAGI (reference sequence). CDR3 amino acids: CATQRTSGSSEQYF. The CDR3 DNA reads TGTGCCACCCAAAGGACTAGCGGGAGTAGCGAGCAGTACTTC.

The CDR3 protein is CASSGREEGTYNEQFF. CDR3 sequence (DNA): TGTGCCAGCAGCGGGCGGGAGGAGGGAACCTACAATGAGCAGTTCTTC. The rearrangement uses TRBV11-3 and TRBJ2-1; 8 nucleotides match TRBD2. This CDR3 contains 16 residues. Germline assignment: CDR1 SGHNT and CDR2 YENEEA. V gave up 5 bases and J gave up 2 bases; unmatched junction bases: 8.

The V call is TRBV28, the J call TRBJ2-2, with no clear D. Looked up from germline, CDR1 is MDHEN and CDR2 is SYDVKM. V gave up 5 bases and J gave up 2 bases, with 15 bases separating them. The CDR3 is 16 amino acids. The CDR3, as DNA: TGTGCCAGCAGTCTCCCCCCCAGCGCAAACACCGGGGAGCTGTTTTTT. As protein: CASSLPPSANTGELFF. Drawing the rest from reference TRBV28 and TRBJ2-2, the complete variable domain is DVKVTQSSRYLVKRTGEKVFLECVQDMDHENMFWYRQDPGLGLRLIYFSYDVKMKEKGDIPEGYSVSREKKERFSLILESASTNQTSMYLCASSLPPSANTGELFFGEGSRLTVL.